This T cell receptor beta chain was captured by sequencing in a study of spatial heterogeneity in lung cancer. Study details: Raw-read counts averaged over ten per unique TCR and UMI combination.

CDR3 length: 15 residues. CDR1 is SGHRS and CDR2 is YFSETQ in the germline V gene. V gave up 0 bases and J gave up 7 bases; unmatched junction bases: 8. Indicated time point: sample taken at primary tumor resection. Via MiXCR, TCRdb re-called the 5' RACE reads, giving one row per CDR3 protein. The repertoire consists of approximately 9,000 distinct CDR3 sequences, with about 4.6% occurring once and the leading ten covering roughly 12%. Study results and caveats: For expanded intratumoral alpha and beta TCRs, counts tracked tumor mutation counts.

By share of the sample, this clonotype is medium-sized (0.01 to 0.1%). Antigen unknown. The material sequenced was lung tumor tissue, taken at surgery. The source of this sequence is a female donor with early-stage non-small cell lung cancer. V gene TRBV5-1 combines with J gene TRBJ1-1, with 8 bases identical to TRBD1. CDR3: CASSLGQGWEGEAFF. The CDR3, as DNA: TGCGCCAGCAGCTTGGGACAGGGGTGGGAGGGTGAAGCTTTCTTT.